This T cell receptor beta chain was documented in a study of cytomegalovirus exposure and HLA in healthy donors. The PCR made use of 60 Vbeta and 13 Jbeta primers. The method was immunoSEQ multiplex PCR; TCRdb's version includes in-frame clones alone and lacks a portion of them. Of fewer than 200,000 clones detected, roughly 81% appear once; the ten largest clones hold roughly 13%. Sequenced sample: PBMCs. This TCR came from a woman between 50 and 59 years old in good health and CMV-seronegative.

The CDR3 DNA sequence: TGTGCCTCTCGGGACAGGGTGGACATTGAAGCTTTCTTT. It encodes CASRDRVDIEAFF. V gene TRBV19 combines with J gene TRBJ1-1; 9 bases fit TRBD1. The V segment lost 11 bases and the J segment 7 bases; nucleotides outside the gene matches: 11. Germline V lookup: CDR1 LNHDA, CDR2 SQIVND (reference sequence). The CDR3 length is 13 residues. The variable domain in full, completed from reference TRBV19 and TRBJ1-1, reads DGGITQSPKYLFRKEGQNVTLSCEQNLNHDAMYWYRQDPGQGLRLIYYSQIVNDFQKGDIAEGYSVSREKKESFPLTVTSAQKNPTAFYLCASRDRVDIEAFFGQGTRLTVV.